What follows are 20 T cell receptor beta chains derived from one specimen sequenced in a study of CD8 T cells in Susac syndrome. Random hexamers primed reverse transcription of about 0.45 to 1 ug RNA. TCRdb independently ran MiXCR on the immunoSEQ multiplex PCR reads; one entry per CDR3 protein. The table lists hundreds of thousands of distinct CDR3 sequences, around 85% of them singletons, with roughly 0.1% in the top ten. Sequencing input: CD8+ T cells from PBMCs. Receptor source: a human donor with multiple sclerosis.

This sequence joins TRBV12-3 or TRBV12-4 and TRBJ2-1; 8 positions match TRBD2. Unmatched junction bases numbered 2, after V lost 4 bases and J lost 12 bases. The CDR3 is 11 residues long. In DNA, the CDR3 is TGTGCCAGCAGTTCCGGGAGGGGGCAGTTCTTC. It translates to CASSSGRGQFF.

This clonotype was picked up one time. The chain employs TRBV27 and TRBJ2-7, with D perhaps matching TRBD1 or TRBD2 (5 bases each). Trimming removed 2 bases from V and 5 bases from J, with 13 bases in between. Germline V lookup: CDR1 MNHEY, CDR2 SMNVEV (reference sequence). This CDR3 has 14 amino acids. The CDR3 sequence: CASSLQGEGNEQYF. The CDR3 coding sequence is TGTGCCAGCAGTTTACAGGGAGAAGGAAACGAGCAGTACTTC.

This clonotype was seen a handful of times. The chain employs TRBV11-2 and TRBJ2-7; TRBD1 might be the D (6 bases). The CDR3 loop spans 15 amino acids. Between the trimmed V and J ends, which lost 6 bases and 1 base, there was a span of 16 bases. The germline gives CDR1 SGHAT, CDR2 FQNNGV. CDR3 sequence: CASSDGQFLSYEQYF. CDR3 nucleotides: TGTGCCAGCAGTGATGGACAGTTCCTGTCCTACGAGCAGTACTTC.

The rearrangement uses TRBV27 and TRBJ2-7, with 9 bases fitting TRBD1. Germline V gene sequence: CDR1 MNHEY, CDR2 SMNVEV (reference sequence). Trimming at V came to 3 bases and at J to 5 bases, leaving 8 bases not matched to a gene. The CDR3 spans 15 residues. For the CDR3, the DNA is TGTGCCAGCAGTTTGACAGGGGGATGGGTCCACGAGCAGTACTTC. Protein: CASSLTGGWVHEQYF.

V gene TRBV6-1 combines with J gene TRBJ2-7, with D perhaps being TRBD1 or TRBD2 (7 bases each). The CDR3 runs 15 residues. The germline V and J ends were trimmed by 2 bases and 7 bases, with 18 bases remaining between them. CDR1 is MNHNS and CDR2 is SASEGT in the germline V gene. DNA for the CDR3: TGTGCCAGCAGTGAAATACAGGGGACTAAGTTAGAGCAGTACTTC. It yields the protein CASSEIQGTKLEQYF.

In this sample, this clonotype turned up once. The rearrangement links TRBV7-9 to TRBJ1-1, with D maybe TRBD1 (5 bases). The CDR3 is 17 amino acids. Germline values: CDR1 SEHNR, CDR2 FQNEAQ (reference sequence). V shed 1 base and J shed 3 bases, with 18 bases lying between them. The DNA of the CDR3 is TGTGCCAGCAGCTTAGGACGTGGCGGCAGGGAGGACACTGAAGCTTTCTTT. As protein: CASSLGRGGREDTEAFF.

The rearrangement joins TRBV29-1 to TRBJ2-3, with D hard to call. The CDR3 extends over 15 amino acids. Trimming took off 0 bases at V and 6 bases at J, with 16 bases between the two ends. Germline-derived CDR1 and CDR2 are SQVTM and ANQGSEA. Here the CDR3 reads CSVEDHEGNLDTQYF. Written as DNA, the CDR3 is TGCAGCGTTGAAGATCATGAAGGTAATTTGGATACGCAGTATTTT.

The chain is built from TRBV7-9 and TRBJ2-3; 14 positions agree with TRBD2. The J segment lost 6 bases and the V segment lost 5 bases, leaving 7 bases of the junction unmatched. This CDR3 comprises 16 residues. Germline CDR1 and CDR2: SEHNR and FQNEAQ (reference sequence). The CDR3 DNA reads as TGTGCCAGCAGCCCGGGACTAGCGGGAGATGTCGATACGCAGTATTTT. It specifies CASSPGLAGDVDTQYF.

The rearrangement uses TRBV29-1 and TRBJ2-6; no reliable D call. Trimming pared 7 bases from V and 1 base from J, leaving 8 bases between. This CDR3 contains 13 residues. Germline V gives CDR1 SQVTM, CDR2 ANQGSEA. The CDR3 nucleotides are TGCAGCGCCATGGCTTCTGGGGCCAACGTCCTGACTTTC. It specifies CSAMASGANVLTF.

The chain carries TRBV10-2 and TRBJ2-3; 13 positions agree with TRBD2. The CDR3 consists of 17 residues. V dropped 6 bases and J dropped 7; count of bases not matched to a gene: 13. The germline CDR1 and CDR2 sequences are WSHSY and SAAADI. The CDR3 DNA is TGCGCCAGCAGGGACGGGACTAGCGGGGCGCACATAAATACGCAGTATTTT. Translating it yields CASRDGTSGAHINTQYF.

The CDR3 DNA sequence: TGTGCCAGCAGTTTCTACGGGAAAAACATTCAGTACTTC. This translates into CASSFYGKNIQYF. This sequence joins TRBV28 and TRBJ2-4, with D unresolved. Trimming removed 3 bases at V and 4 bases at J, with 7 bases between. This CDR3 region has 13 residues. The germline gives CDR1 MDHEN, CDR2 SYDVKM.

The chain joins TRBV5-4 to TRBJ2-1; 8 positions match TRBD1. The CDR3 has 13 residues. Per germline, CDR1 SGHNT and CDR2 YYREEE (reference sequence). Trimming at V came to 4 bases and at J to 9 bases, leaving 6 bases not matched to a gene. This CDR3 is CASSLGQGTEQFF. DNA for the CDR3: TGTGCCAGCAGCCTAGGACAGGGCACTGAGCAGTTCTTC.

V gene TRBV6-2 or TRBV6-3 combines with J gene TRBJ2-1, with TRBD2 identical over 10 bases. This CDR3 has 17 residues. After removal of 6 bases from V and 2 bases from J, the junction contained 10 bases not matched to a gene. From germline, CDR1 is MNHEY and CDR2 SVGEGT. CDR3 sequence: CASSRYGLAETYNEQFF. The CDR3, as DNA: TGTGCCAGCAGCCGCTATGGACTAGCGGAGACCTACAATGAGCAGTTCTTC.

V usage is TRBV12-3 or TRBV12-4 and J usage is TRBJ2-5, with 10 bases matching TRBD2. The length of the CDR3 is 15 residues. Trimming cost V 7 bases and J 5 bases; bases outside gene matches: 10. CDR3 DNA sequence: TGTGCCAGCACCCTTACTAGCGGGATTGGGGAGACCCAGTACTTC. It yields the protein CASTLTSGIGETQYF.

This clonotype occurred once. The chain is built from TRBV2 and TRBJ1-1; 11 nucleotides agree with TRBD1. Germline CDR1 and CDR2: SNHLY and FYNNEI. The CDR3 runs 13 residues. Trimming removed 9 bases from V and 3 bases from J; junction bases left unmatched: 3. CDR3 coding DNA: TGTGCCAGAACGGGACAGGGGGACACTGAAGCTTTCTTT. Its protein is CARTGQGDTEAFF.

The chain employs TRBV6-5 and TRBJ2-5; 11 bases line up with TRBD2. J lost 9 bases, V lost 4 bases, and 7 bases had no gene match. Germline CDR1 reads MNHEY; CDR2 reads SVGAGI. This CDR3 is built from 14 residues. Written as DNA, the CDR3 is TGTGCCAGCAGTTCCCTCGCTAGCGGGAGGCCCCAGTACTTC. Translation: CASSSLASGRPQYF.

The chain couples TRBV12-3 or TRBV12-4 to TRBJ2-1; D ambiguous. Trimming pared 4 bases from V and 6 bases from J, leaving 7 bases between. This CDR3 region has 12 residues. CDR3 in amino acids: CASSSIANEQFF. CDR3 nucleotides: TGTGCCAGCAGTTCCATAGCCAATGAGCAGTTCTTC.

DNA for the CDR3: TGCGCCAGCAGCCAGGGTAGGGGCACTGAAGCTTTCTTT. Amino acid sequence: CASSQGRGTEAFF. The gene calls are TRBV4-1 and TRBJ1-1, with D perhaps matching TRBD1 (5 bases). CDR3 length: 13 residues. Trimming removed 3 bases at V and 4 bases at J, with 9 bases between. Per the germline V gene, CDR1 is MGHRA and CDR2 is YSYEKL.

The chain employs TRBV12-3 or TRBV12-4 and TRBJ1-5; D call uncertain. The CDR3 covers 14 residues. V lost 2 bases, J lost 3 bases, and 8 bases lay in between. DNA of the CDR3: TGTGCCAGCAGTTTACCCGGAAACAATCAGCCCCAGCATTTT. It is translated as CASSLPGNNQPQHF.

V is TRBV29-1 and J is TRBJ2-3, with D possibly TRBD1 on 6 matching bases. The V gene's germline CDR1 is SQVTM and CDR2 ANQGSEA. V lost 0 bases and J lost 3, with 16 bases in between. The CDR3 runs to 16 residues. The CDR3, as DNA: TGCAGCGTTGAAGATCACAGGGCCCAAGTGACAGATACGCAGTATTTT. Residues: CSVEDHRAQVTDTQYF.